This is a list of T cell receptor beta chains from one sample in a study of blood T cell repertoires in COVID-19. Using immunoSEQ multiplex PCR, the repertoire was profiled, and TCRdb retains in-frame clones only, with some absent. Among fewer than 35,000 clones, around four fifths were seen once, and the ten largest hold more than 65%. The sample taken for sequencing was peripheral blood. Source of these receptors: a man in his 70s with acute or convalescent COVID-19. CDR3s leave out the opening cysteine and the closing phenylalanine or tryptophan. The order of the fields is V gene, J gene, CDR3 protein.

TRBV6-2/TRBV6-3	TRBJ2-5	ASSYSHGSATKGETQY
TRBV14	TRBJ2-1	ASSQDLGPLAYNEQF
TRBV5-1	TRBJ2-1	ASSRGYNEQF
TRBV5-1	TRBJ2-2	ASSTSGRANTGELF
TRBV24-1	TRBJ1-2	ATSDLRAGGTHGYT
TRBV28	TRBJ2-3	ASSSTSGGGGTDTQY
TRBV3-1/TRBV3-2	TRBJ1-1	ASSHKNEAF
TRBV5-8	TRBJ2-7	ASSLTPQMLEQY
TRBV18	TRBJ2-5	ASSPQQGPETQY
TRBV28	TRBJ1-2	ASRFIQGNYGYT
TRBV27	TRBJ2-7	VLAAPPPREQY
TRBV5-5	TRBJ2-5	ASNTGLAGETQY
TRBV18	TRBJ2-3	ASSPGTSGRTDTQY
TRBV24-1	TRBJ1-4	ATSANRVGGEKLF
TRBV7-9	TRBJ2-7	ASSFHAPAGQGEQY
TRBV28	TRBJ2-7	ASSLRGFYEQY
TRBV7-2	TRBJ2-3	ASSLVAGGRGTDTQY
TRBV7-8	TRBJ2-1	ASSRTSGSYNEQF
TRBV5-1	TRBJ1-1	ASSRGVGGTSFF
TRBV11-2	TRBJ2-7	ASSRGQGYEQY
TRBV4-3	TRBJ1-2	ASSQQGYGGYT
TRBV28	TRBJ2-7	ASRLQGAYEQY
TRBV6-2/TRBV6-3	TRBJ1-1	ASSYSAGTEAF
TRBV7-8	TRBJ2-7	ASSFPTGNYEQY
TRBV3-1/TRBV3-2	TRBJ1-5	ASSQSTGLRNHSHYSNQPQH
TRBV20-1	TRBJ2-3	SASGGGELTDTQY
TRBV6-5	TRBJ2-3	ASRSGQPSTYTQY
TRBV5-4	TRBJ1-2	AGLRTENYGYT